This TCR beta chain is from a study of shared clonotypes between healthy human individuals. Study-level points and caveats: Unshared clonotypes carried lower generation probabilities than those common to all four donors.

Points on this clone: Its specificity is not known.

Naive CD8 cells lacked CD45RO and underwent positive selection for CCR7, leaving out terminally differentiated effector memory CD45RA+ cells. Germline CDR1 is GTSNPN and CDR2 is SVGIG (reference sequence). V lost 4 bases and J lost 5, with 12 bases in between. The length of the CDR3 is 12 residues. The data were produced by immunoSEQ multiplex PCR, yet TCRdb's version contains in-frame clones alone and is incomplete. Of around 2,000,000 clones listed, about 95% are singletons. Sequenced sample: naive CD8+ T cells sorted from blood. The receptor was isolated from a man younger than 30 in good health. The rearrangement joins TRBV30 to TRBJ2-7; possible D gene TRBD1, 5 bases. The CDR3 DNA follows: TGTGCCTGGACAGGGTTCTCGGACGAGCAGTACTTC. Translation gives CAWTGFSDEQYF.